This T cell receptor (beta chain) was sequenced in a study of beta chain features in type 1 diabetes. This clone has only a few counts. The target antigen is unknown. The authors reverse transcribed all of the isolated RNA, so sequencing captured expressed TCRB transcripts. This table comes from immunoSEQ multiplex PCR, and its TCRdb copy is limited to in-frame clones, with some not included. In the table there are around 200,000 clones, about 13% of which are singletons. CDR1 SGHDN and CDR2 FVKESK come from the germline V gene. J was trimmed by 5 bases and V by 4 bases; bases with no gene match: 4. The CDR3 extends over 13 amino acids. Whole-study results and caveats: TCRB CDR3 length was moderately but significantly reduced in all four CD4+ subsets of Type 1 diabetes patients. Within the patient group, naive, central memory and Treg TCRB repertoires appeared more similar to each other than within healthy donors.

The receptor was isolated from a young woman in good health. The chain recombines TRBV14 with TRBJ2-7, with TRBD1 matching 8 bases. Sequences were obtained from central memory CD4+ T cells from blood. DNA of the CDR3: TGTGCCAGCAGCCCCCGGACAGGGCACGAGCAGTACTTC. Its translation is CASSPRTGHEQYF. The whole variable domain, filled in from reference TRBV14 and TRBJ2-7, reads EAGVTQFPSHSVIEKGQTVTLRCDPISGHDNLYWYRRVMGKEIKFLLHFVKESKQDESGMPNNRFLAERTGGTYSTLKVQPAELEDSGVYFCASSPRTGHEQYFGPGTRLTVT.